This TCR beta chain emerged from a study of blood T cell repertoires in COVID-19. Study as a whole: Researchers got acute and convalescent COVID-19 samples from the United States, Italy and Spain.

The repertoire was sequenced with immunoSEQ multiplex PCR; TCRdb's copy has only in-frame clones and lacks some. The top ten hold 3.5% to 5.5% of the sample, which has around 150,000 clones, about 87% seen once. The length of the CDR3 is 15 residues. The germline CDR1 and CDR2 sequences are ENHRY and SYGVKD. The junction had 7 bases not matched to a gene; V was cut back by 6 bases and J by 4 bases. Material: peripheral blood. This clonotype was obtained from a woman aged 40 to 50 with acute or convalescent COVID-19. The chain combines TRBV10-3 with TRBJ2-2, with 8 bases matching TRBD1. CDR3 protein: CAIRGQGFGTGELFF. CDR3 sequence (DNA): TGTGCCATCAGAGGACAGGGTTTCGGCACCGGGGAGCTGTTTTTT.